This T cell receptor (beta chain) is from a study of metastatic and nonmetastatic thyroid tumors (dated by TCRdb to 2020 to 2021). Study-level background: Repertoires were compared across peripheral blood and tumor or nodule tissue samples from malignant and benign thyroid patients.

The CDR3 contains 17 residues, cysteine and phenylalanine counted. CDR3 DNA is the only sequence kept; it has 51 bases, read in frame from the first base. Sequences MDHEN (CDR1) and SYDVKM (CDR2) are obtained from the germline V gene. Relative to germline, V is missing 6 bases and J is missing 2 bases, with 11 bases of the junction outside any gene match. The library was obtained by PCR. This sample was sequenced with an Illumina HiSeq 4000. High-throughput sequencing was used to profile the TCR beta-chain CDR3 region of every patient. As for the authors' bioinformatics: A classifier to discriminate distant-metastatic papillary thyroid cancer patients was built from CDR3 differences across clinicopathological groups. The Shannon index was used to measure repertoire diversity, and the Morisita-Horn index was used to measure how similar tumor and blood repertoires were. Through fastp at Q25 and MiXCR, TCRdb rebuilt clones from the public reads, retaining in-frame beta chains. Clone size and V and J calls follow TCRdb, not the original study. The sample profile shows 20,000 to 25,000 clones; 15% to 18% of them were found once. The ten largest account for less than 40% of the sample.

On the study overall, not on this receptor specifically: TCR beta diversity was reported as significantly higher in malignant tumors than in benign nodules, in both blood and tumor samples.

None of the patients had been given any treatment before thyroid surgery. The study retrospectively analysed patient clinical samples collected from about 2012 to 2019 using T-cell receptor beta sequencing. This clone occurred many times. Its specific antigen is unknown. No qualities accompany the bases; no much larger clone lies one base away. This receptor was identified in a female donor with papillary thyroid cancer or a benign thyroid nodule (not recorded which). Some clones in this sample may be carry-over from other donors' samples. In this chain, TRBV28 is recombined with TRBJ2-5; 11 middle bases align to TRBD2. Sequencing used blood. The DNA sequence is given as TGTGCCAGCAGCCTAAGCCTACTAGCGGGAGAACAAGAGACCCAGTACTTC. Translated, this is CASSLSLLAGEQETQYF.